What follows are 28 T cell receptor beta chains derived from one specimen sequenced in a study of blood T cell repertoires in COVID-19 (dated by TCRdb to the early 2020s). Library preparation employed the immunoSEQ multiplex PCR assay. As stored in TCRdb, this immuneACCESS dataset retains in-frame rearrangements with V and J assigned. A fraction of the clones does not appear; measured against another copy, unresolved V genes explain less than half of the discrepancy, and the remainder lacks a known reason. The sample table shows roughly 60,000 clones, and 70% to 85% are seen once. The ten biggest clones cover 5.6% of the sample. The sequencing sample was made of peripheral blood. The source of these receptors is a woman aged 60-75 years with acute or convalescent COVID-19.

There are a few counts of this clone. V and J are TRBV10-3 and TRBJ2-3; D might be TRBD1 (5 bases). There are 15 residues in the CDR3. Trimming shortened V by 3 bases and J by 0 bases, and 10 bases separated the two germline ends. Germline-derived CDR1 and CDR2 are ENHRY and SYGVKD. CDR3 residues: CAISEGARSTDTQYF. The DNA of the CDR3 is TGTGCCATCAGTGAAGGGGCTAGGAGCACAGATACGCAGTATTTT.

Turning to this clone: The identical CDR3 is also encoded by other nucleotide sequences in the sample. The chain carries TRBV2 and TRBJ1-1; D gene ambiguous. The CDR3 has 13 residues. Trimming stripped 1 base from V and 5 bases from J, with 8 bases between. Germline V gene data show CDR1 as SNHLY and CDR2 as FYNNEI. The CDR3 DNA reads TGTGCCAGCAGTGAAGGGAGGTGGACTGAAGCTTTCTTT. The encoded protein is CASSEGRWTEAFF.

CDR3 residues: CASSRTGKEQPQHF. The CDR3 bases are TGTGCCAGTAGTCGAACAGGGAAGGAGCAGCCCCAGCATTTT. The chain links TRBV19 to TRBJ1-5; D may be TRBD1 (6 bases). The germline CDR1 and CDR2 sequences are LNHDA and SQIVND (reference sequence). V dropped 5 bases and J dropped 7 bases, with 15 bases sitting between them. The CDR3 extends over 14 amino acids.

V and J are TRBV11-3 and TRBJ2-1; perhaps TRBD1 as D (6 bases). Per the germline V gene, CDR1 is SGHNT and CDR2 is YENEEA. The CDR3 spans 15 residues. V was trimmed by 2 bases and J by 8 bases, leaving 16 bases between them. The CDR3 DNA sequence: TGTGCCAGCAGCTTACAGGGGTATGGTCGGGATGAGCAGTTCTTC. Translating it yields CASSLQGYGRDEQFF.

This chain connects TRBV10-3 to TRBJ2-2, with 10 bases that match TRBD1. Losses at the gene ends were 7 bases for V and 5 bases for J; bases not matched to a gene: 7. CDR3 size: 15 residues. The germline V gene encodes CDR1 ENHRY and CDR2 SYGVKD. This CDR3 reads CAIKGDRGSTGELFF. For the CDR3, the DNA is TGTGCCATCAAAGGGGACAGGGGAAGTACCGGGGAGCTGTTTTTT.

This sequence joins TRBV4-1 and TRBJ1-5; tentative D call: TRBD1 (6 bases). Germline V gives CDR1 MGHRA, CDR2 YSYEKL. Trimming pared 4 bases from V and 3 bases from J, leaving 10 bases between. The CDR3 has 14 amino acids. CDR3 loop: CASSLRDINQPQHF. In nucleotides, the CDR3 is TGCGCCAGCAGCCTCCGGGACATCAATCAGCCCCAGCATTTT.

The V and J genes are TRBV19 and TRBJ1-6; 9 positions match TRBD1. V lost 10 bases and J lost 7; bases outside the gene matches: 11. Looked up from germline, CDR1 is LNHDA and CDR2 is SQIVND (reference sequence). The CDR3 runs 15 residues. CDR3 nucleotide sequence: TGTGCCACCAGAGAACAGGGGGCCAACAATTCACCCCTCCACTTT. Translated: CATREQGANNSPLHF.

The rearrangement uses TRBV2 and TRBJ2-7, with D tentatively TRBD1 (6 bases). The CDR3 is made up of 15 amino acids. Germline V gene lookup returns CDR1 SNHLY and CDR2 FYNNEI. V lost 3 bases and J lost 2, with 14 bases in between. The CDR3 reads CASSDDRRPPYEQYF. For the CDR3, the DNA is TGTGCCAGCAGTGACGACAGGAGGCCCCCCTACGAGCAGTACTTC. The full variable domain, completed using reference TRBV2 and TRBJ2-7, is EPEVTQTPSHQVTQMGQEVILRCVPISNHLYFYWYRQILGQKVEFLVSFYNNEISEKSEIFDDQFSVERPDGSNFTLKIRSTKLEDSAMYFCASSDDRRPPYEQYFGPGTRLTVT.

There are a few counts of this clone. V and J are TRBV6-2 or TRBV6-3 and TRBJ1-2, with D possibly being TRBD1 (5 bases). This CDR3 is 16 amino acids long. From germline, CDR1 is MNHEY and CDR2 SVGEGT. V shed 5 bases and J shed 2 bases, with 18 bases lying between them. CDR3 DNA sequence: TGTGCCAGCAGTGCGATCCCGGGGGTTATGAACTATGGCTACACCTTC. It encodes CASSAIPGVMNYGYTF.

This clone has just one count. The chain joins TRBV4-2 to TRBJ2-3; 10 positions agree with TRBD2. V was clipped by 1 base and J by 4 bases; unmatched bases: 8. Germline V gives CDR1 LGHNA, CDR2 YNFKEQ. The CDR3 spans 17 residues. The CDR3 DNA reads as TGTGCCAGCAGCCAAGGAGATAGCGGGGGGCCCTCAGATACGCAGTATTTT. Translation: CASSQGDSGGPSDTQYF.

Only a few counts were recorded for this clone. The rearrangement links TRBV29-1 to TRBJ2-7; D possibly corresponds to TRBD1 (5 bases). The V gene's germline CDR1 is SQVTM and CDR2 ANQGSEA. CDR3 length: 12 amino acids. The V end was cut by 6 bases, the J end by 3 bases, with 12 bases between. The CDR3 DNA sequence: TGCAGCGTGGGGCCTGGGTTCTACGAGCAGTACTTC. This gives the protein CSVGPGFYEQYF.

The chain uses TRBV7-9 and TRBJ2-5; D is unclear. There are 16 residues in the CDR3. Deletions cut 5 bases from V and 1 base from J, with 17 bases between. The germline gives CDR1 SEHNR, CDR2 FQNEAQ (reference sequence). The CDR3 loop is CASSLPTGTIQETQYF. CDR3 DNA sequence: TGTGCCAGCAGCCTCCCGACTGGTACCATCCAAGAGACCCAGTACTTC.

Of note for this clone: Other nucleotide sequences from this sample produce the same CDR3. The chain couples TRBV15 to TRBJ1-6; D gene unclear. Per the germline V gene, CDR1 is LNHNV and CDR2 is YYDKDF (reference sequence). V was pared by 0 bases and J by 10 bases, with 7 bases between. This CDR3 contains 13 residues. The DNA for the CDR3 is TGTGCCACCAGCAGAGATAGAAAGTCACCCCTCCACTTT. Protein product: CATSRDRKSPLHF.

This clone has more than one count but fewer than ten. The chain couples TRBV4-1 to TRBJ2-7, with 8 bases fitting TRBD2. V was pared by 1 base and J by 0 bases, with 17 bases of the junction left unmatched. The CDR3 has 20 amino acids. In germline, CDR1 is MGHRA, CDR2 YSYEKL. The DNA of the CDR3 is TGCGCCAGCAGCCAAGCGGGCCGCGGGGGGCTTGTTGGTGGCTCCTACGAGCAGTACTTC. Translation gives CASSQAGRGGLVGGSYEQYF.

This chain links TRBV10-1 with TRBJ2-3; D perhaps matches TRBD2 (6 bases). This CDR3 region has 13 residues. Germline V CDR1 and CDR2: WNHNN, SYGVQD (reference sequence). Deletions cut 10 bases from V and 1 base from J, with 12 bases between. This CDR3 reads CAMAQRGTDTQYF. The CDR3 DNA follows: TGCGCCATGGCTCAGCGGGGCACAGATACGCAGTATTTT.

The chain carries TRBV6-5 and TRBJ1-1; possibly TRBD1 for D (5 bases). CDR3 length equals 14 residues. The V and J ends lost 7 bases and 4 bases respectively, with 16 bases between them. Germline V gene data show CDR1 as MNHEY and CDR2 as SVGAGI. CDR3 nucleotide sequence: TGTGCCAGCACCCTTCGGGGGGGTACCACTGAAGCTTTCTTT. Encoded protein: CASTLRGGTTEAFF.

The chain is built from TRBV6-5 and TRBJ1-1; D is undetermined. Germline CDR1 is MNHEY and CDR2 is SVGAGI. The ends were cut back, 6 bases at V and 2 bases at J, with 10 bases in the middle. CDR3 length equals 13 residues. CDR3 protein: CASRRGGNTEAFF. CDR3 DNA: TGTGCCAGCAGGCGGGGAGGAAACACTGAAGCTTTCTTT.

This CDR3 is CAIRFGNTEAFF. CDR3 nucleotides: TGTGCCATCCGGTTTGGGAACACTGAAGCTTTCTTT. This chain links TRBV10-3 with TRBJ1-1; no clear D gene. The CDR3 covers 12 residues. Trimming removed 8 bases at V and 1 base at J, with 8 bases between. Germline assignment: CDR1 ENHRY and CDR2 SYGVKD.

V is TRBV7-3 and J is TRBJ2-3; D gene ambiguous. V dropped 5 bases and J dropped 3 bases, with 12 bases sitting between them. The CDR3 loop spans 14 amino acids. The germline gives CDR1 SGHTA, CDR2 FQGTGA. CDR3: CASSVNFITDTQYF. The CDR3 nucleotides are TGTGCCAGCAGCGTAAACTTCATAACAGATACGCAGTATTTT.

The chain uses TRBV7-2 and TRBJ1-1; 8 nucleotides match TRBD1. The CDR3 extends over 15 amino acids. Germline assignment: CDR1 SGHTA and CDR2 FQGNSA. The junction had 5 bases not matched to a gene; V was cut back by 1 base and J by 4 bases. The CDR3 DNA is TGTGCCAGCAGCTTAGAACAGGGGGTTGGCACTGAAGCTTTCTTT. Translation gives CASSLEQGVGTEAFF.

V gene TRBV6-5 combines with J gene TRBJ1-2; TRBD1 agrees at 7 bases. V lost 10 bases to trimming and J lost 4 bases; unmatched junction nucleotides: 9. Germline V gives CDR1 MNHEY, CDR2 SVGAGI. The CDR3 runs to 13 residues. Here the CDR3 DNA reads TGTGCCACCCTCCGACAGGGTGGCTATGGCTACACCTTC. Residues: CATLRQGGYGYTF.

V gene TRBV10-3 combines with J gene TRBJ1-2; TRBD1 might be the D (6 bases). The CDR3 runs to 14 residues. Germline V gene lookup returns CDR1 ENHRY and CDR2 SYGVKD. V dropped 9 bases and J dropped 0 bases, with 14 bases sitting between them. DNA for the CDR3: TGTGCCATTAGGGCAGGGGCTACTAACTATGGCTACACCTTC. Translation gives CAIRAGATNYGYTF.

This clone showed up many times. The chain employs TRBV4-2 and TRBJ1-1, with D perhaps TRBD1 (6 bases). Per the germline V gene, CDR1 is LGHNA and CDR2 is YNFKEQ. V lost 0 bases, J lost 1 base, and 15 bases lay in between. The CDR3 totals 17 residues. The CDR3 nucleotides read TGTGCCAGCAGCCAAGATCACACCGGGACAAGGAACACTGAAGCTTTCTTT. Its protein is CASSQDHTGTRNTEAFF.

The chain combines TRBV7-6 with TRBJ1-1; 7 bases align to TRBD1. The CDR3 loop spans 15 amino acids. The junction had 7 bases not matched to a gene; V was cut back by 5 bases and J by 1 base. Per the germline V gene, CDR1 is SGHVS and CDR2 is FNYEAQ. The CDR3 loop reads CASSPGGTSNTEAFF. The CDR3 region has the DNA TGTGCCAGCAGCCCAGGGGGGACATCGAACACTGAAGCTTTCTTT.

This rearrangement joins TRBV3-1 (or the pseudogene TRBV3-2) to TRBJ2-5, with D possibly being TRBD2 (5 bases). The CDR3 has 14 amino acids. V lost 4 bases and J 7 bases, leaving 16 bases between the germline ends. Germline lookup yields CDR1 LGHDT and CDR2 YNNKEL (reference sequence). The CDR3 DNA sequence: TGTGCCAGCAGCCCCCGGACTGGGGTATTGACCCAGTACTTC. As protein: CASSPRTGVLTQYF.

The rearrangement links TRBV2 to TRBJ1-5; D call uncertain. This CDR3 has 15 residues. Trimming shortened V by 2 bases and J by 2 bases, and 10 bases separated the two germline ends. Germline V gene data show CDR1 as SNHLY and CDR2 as FYNNEI. CDR3 DNA sequence: TGTGCCAGCAGTGAAAGGAAGGGAGGCAATCAGCCCCAGCATTTT. Protein sequence: CASSERKGGNQPQHF.

V usage is TRBV2 and J usage is TRBJ2-7; a possible D gene is TRBD1 (6 bases). This CDR3 contains 14 residues. Looked up from germline, CDR1 is SNHLY and CDR2 is FYNNEI. The ends were cut back, 6 bases at V and 1 base at J, with 13 bases in the middle. The CDR3 sequence: CASRDSRGSYEQYF. CDR3 nucleotide sequence: TGTGCCAGCAGGGACAGTCGGGGTTCCTACGAGCAGTACTTC.

The chain joins TRBV15 to TRBJ1-2; D is ambiguous. There are 16 residues in the CDR3. Per the germline V gene, CDR1 is LNHNV and CDR2 is YYDKDF (reference sequence). V dropped 0 bases and J dropped 1 base, with 12 bases sitting between them. The CDR3: CATSRDQSIRNYGYTF. The CDR3 DNA follows: TGTGCCACCAGCAGAGATCAAAGCATCCGTAACTATGGCTACACCTTC.